This T cell receptor beta chain was recorded in a study of cytomegalovirus exposure and HLA in healthy donors. At the level of the study: A later analysis reported the 120 or so validation repertoires used the same platform as the 666 first-cohort repertoires.

There are 16 residues in the CDR3. J gave up 7 bases and V 3 bases, and 7 bases lay outside the gene matches. CDR1 and CDR2 (germline): MGHRA, YSYEKL. The assay was immunoSEQ multiplex PCR, and TCRdb's table has in-frame clones only and misses some. The table records about 360,000 clones, 86% of them present only once. General observations from the study: High sensitivity and specificity were reportedly achieved when the classifier diagnosed cytomegalovirus status. First-cohort TCR clusters were later found to tend to co-occur in the 90 to 150 validation repertoires.

Of note for this clone: Its antigen is unknown.

The specimen was PBMCs. The receptor was derived from a woman aged 18 to 35 in good health and CMV-seronegative. The genes are TRBV4-1 and TRBJ2-3; 13 bases align to TRBD2. The CDR3 sequence: CASSQETSGRRNTQYF. The CDR3 nucleotides are TGCGCCAGCAGCCAGGAGACTAGCGGGAGGCGGAATACGCAGTATTTT.